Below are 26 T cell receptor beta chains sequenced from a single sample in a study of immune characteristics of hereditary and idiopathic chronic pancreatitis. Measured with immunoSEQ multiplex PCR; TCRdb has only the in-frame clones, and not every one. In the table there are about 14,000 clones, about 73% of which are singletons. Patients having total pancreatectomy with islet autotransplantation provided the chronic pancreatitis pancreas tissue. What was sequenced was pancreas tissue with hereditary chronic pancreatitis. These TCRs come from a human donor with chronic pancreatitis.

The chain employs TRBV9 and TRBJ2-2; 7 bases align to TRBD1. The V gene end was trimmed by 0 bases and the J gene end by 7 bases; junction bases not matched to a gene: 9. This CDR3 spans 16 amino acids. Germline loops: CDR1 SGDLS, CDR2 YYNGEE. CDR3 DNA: TGTGCCAGCAGCGTAGAGGGGGCGAATATGATCGGGGAGCTGTTTTTT. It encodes CASSVEGANMIGELFF.

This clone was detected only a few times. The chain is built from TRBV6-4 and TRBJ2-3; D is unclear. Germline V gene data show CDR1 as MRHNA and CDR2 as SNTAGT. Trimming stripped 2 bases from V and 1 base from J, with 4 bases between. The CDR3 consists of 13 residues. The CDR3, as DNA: TGTGCCAGCAGTGACGGGGGCACAGATACGCAGTATTTT. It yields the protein CASSDGGTDTQYF.

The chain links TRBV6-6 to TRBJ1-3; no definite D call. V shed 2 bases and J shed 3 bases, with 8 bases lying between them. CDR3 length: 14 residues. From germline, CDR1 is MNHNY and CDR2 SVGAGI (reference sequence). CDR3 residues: CASSYVAHGNTIYF. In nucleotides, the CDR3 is TGTGCCAGCAGTTACGTGGCTCATGGAAACACCATATATTTT.

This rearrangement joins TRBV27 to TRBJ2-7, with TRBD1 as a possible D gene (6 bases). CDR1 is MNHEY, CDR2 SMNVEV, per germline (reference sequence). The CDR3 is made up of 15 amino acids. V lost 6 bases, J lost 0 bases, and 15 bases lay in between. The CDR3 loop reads CASRPGTTSSYEQYF. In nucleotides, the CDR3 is TGTGCCAGCAGACCAGGGACAACCAGCTCCTACGAGCAGTACTTC.

CDR3 loop: CASSYSLLADVYEQYF. DNA for the CDR3: TGTGCCAGCAGTTACTCGTTGCTAGCGGATGTCTACGAGCAGTACTTC. The rearrangement links TRBV6-5 to TRBJ2-7; 7 bases fit TRBD2. The J segment lost 3 bases and the V segment lost 0 bases, leaving 8 bases of the junction unmatched. The CDR3 spans 16 residues. Looked up from germline, CDR1 is MNHEY and CDR2 is SVGAGI.

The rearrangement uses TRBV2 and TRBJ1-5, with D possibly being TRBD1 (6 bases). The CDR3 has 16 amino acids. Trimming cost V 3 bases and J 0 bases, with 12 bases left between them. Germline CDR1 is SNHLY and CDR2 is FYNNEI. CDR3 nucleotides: TGTGCCAGCAGTGAGGTACAGGGCCATAGCAATCAGCCCCAGCATTTT. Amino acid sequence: CASSEVQGHSNQPQHF. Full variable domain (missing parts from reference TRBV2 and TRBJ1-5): EPEVTQTPSHQVTQMGQEVILRCVPISNHLYFYWYRQILGQKVEFLVSFYNNEISEKSEIFDDQFSVERPDGSNFTLKIRSTKLEDSAMYFCASSEVQGHSNQPQHFGDGTRLSIL.

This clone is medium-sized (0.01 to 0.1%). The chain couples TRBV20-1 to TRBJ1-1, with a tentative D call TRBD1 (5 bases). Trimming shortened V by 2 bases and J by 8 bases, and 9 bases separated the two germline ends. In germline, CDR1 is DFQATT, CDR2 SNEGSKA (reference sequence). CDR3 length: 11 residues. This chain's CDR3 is CSARSGTEAFF. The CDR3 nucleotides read TGCAGTGCTAGATCGGGGACCGAAGCTTTCTTT.

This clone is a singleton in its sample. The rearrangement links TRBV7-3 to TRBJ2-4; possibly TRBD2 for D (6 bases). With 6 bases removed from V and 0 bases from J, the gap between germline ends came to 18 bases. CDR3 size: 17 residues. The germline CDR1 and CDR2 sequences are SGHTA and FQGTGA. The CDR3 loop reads CASSPRAGSVAKNIQYF. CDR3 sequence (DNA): TGTGCCAGCAGTCCTCGGGCGGGGTCCGTAGCCAAAAACATTCAGTACTTC.

This chain's CDR3 is CATRQGAYNSPLHF. In DNA, the CDR3 is TGCGCCACCAGACAGGGAGCTTATAATTCACCCCTCCACTTT. This rearrangement joins TRBV5-1 to TRBJ1-6; 7 nucleotides align to TRBD1. J gave up 4 bases and V 9 bases, and 7 bases lay outside the gene matches. The V gene's germline CDR1 is SGHRS and CDR2 YFSETQ. The CDR3 length is 14 residues.

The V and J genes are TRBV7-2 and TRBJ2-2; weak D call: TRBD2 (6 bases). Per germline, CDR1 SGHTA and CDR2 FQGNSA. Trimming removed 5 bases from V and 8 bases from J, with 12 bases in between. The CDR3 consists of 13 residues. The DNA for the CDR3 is TGTGCCAGCAGCGTGGACTACTCAGGGGAGCTGTTTTTT. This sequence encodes CASSVDYSGELFF.

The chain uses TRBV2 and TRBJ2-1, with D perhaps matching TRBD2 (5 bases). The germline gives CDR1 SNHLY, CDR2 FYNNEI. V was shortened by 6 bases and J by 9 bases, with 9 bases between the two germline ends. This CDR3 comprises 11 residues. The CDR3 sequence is CASRGEGEQFF. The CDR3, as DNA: TGTGCCAGCAGGGGAGAGGGTGAGCAGTTCTTC. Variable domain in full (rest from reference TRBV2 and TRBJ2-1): EPEVTQTPSHQVTQMGQEVILRCVPISNHLYFYWYRQILGQKVEFLVSFYNNEISEKSEIFDDQFSVERPDGSNFTLKIRSTKLEDSAMYFCASRGEGEQFFGPGTRLTVL.

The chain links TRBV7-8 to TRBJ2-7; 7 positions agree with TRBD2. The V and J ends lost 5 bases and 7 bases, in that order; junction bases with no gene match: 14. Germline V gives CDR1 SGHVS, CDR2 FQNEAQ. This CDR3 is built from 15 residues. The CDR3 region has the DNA TGTGCCAGCAGCCTAAGCGGGGTATACATGGGTGAGCAGTACTTC. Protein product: CASSLSGVYMGEQYF.

This chain's CDR3 is CASSLGGTSSYNEQFF. In DNA, the CDR3 is TGTGCCAGCAGCTTGGGCGGGACGAGCTCCTACAATGAGCAGTTCTTC. This chain uses TRBV7-2 with TRBJ2-1, with a possible D match to TRBD2 (6 bases). The CDR3 is made up of 16 amino acids. CDR1 is SGHTA and CDR2 is FQGNSA in the germline V gene. Trimming removed 3 bases from V and 0 bases from J, with 12 bases in between.

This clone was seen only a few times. CDR3 nucleotides: TGCGCCAGTCCCGGGACTAGCGGGAGGAGCTCCTACAATGAGCAGTTCTTC. Translated: CASPGTSGRSSYNEQFF. This chain links TRBV5-1 with TRBJ2-1; 15 bases agree with TRBD2. The CDR3 is 17 amino acids. The V gene end was trimmed by 8 bases and the J gene end by 0 bases; junction bases not matched to a gene: 6. The germline V gene encodes CDR1 SGHRS and CDR2 YFSETQ. The entire variable domain, with the rest obtained from reference TRBV5-1 and TRBJ2-1, is as follows: KAGVTQTPRYLIKTRGQQVTLSCSPISGHRSVSWYQQTPGQGLQFLFEYFSETQRNKGNFPGRFSGRQFSNSRSEMNVSTLELGDSALYLCASPGTSGRSSYNEQFFGPGTRLTVL.

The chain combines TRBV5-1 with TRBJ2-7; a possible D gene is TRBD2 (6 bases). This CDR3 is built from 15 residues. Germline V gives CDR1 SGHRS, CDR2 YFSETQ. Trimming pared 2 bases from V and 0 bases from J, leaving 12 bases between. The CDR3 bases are TGCGCCAGCAGCTTAGTCGAGGGAGGCTCCTACGAGCAGTACTTC. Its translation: CASSLVEGGSYEQYF.

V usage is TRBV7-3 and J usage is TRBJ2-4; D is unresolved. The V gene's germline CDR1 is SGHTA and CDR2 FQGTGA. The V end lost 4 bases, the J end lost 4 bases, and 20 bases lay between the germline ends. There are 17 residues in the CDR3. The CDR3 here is CASSYDAFFGPKNIQYF. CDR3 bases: TGTGCCAGCAGCTACGACGCCTTTTTCGGTCCGAAAAACATTCAGTACTTC.

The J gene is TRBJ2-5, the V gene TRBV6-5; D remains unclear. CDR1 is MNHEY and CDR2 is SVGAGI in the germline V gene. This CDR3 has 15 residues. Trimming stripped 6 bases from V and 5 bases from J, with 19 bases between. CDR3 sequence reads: CASRISVVRSETQYF. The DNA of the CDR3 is TGTGCCAGCAGGATATCAGTGGTGCGGAGCGAGACCCAGTACTTC.

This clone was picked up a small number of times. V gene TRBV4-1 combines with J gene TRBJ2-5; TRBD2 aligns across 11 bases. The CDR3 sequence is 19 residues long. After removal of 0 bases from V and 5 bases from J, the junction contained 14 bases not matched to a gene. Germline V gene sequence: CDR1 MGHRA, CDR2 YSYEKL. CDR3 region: CASSQDGVSGRAFLETQYF. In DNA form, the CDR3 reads TGCGCCAGCAGCCAAGATGGCGTTAGCGGGAGGGCCTTCCTCGAGACCCAGTACTTC.

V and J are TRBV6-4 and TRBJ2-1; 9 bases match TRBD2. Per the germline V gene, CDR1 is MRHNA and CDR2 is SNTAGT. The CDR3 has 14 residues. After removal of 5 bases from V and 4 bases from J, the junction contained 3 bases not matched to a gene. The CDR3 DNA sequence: TGTGCCAGCAGTCCTAGCGGGGTATACAATGAGCAGTTCTTC. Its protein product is CASSPSGVYNEQFF.

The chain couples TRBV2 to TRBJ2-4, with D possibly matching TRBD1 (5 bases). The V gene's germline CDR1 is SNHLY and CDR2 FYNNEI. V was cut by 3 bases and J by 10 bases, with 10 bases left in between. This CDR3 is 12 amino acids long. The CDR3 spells CASSDSRTIQYF. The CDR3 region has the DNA TGTGCCAGCAGTGATAGTAGGACAATTCAGTACTTC. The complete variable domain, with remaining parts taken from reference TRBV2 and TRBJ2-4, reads EPEVTQTPSHQVTQMGQEVILRCVPISNHLYFYWYRQILGQKVEFLVSFYNNEISEKSEIFDDQFSVERPDGSNFTLKIRSTKLEDSAMYFCASSDSRTIQYFGAGTRLSVL.

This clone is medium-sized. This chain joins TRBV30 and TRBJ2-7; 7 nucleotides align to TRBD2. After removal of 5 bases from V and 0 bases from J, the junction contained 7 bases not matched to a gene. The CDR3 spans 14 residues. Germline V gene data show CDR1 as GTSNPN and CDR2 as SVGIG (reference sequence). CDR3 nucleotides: TGTGCCTGGGCTACTAGCGACCTCTCCTACGAGCAGTACTTC. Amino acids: CAWATSDLSYEQYF. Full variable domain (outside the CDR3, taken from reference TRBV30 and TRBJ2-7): SQTIHQWPATLVQPVGSPLSLECTVEGTSNPNLYWYRQAAGRGLQLLFYSVGIGQISSEVPQNLSASRPQDRQFILSSKKLLLSDSGFYLCAWATSDLSYEQYFGPGTRLTVT.

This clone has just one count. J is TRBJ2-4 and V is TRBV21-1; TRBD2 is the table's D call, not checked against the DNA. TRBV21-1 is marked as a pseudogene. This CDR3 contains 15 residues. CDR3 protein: CASSKCWGDKNIQYF. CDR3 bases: TGTGCCAGCAGCAAATGTTGGGGAGACAAAAACATTCAGTACTTC.

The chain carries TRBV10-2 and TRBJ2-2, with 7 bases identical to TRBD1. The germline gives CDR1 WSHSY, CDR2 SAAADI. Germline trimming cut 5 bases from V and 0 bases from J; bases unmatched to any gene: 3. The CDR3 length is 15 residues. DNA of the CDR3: TGCGCCAGCAGTAAGACAGGGACGAACACCGGGGAGCTGTTTTTT. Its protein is CASSKTGTNTGELFF.

CDR3 region: CASSARLAGSQYF. The CDR3 DNA is TGTGCCAGCAGCGCCCGACTAGCCGGATCGCAGTATTTT. The chain uses TRBV9 and TRBJ2-3; TRBD2 aligns across 7 bases. CDR1 and CDR2 from the germline V gene are SGDLS and YYNGEE. There are 13 residues in the CDR3. The V segment lost 3 bases and the J segment 10 bases; nucleotides outside the gene matches: 8.

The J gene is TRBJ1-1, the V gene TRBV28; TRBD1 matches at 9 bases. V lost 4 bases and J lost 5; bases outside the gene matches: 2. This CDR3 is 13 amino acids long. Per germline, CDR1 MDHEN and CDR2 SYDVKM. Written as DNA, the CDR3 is TGTGCCAGCAGTTGGACAGGGGAAACTGAAGCTTTCTTT. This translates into CASSWTGETEAFF.

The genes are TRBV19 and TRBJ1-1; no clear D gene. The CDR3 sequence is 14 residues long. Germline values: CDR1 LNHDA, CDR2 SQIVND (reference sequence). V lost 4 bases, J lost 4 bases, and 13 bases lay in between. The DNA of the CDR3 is TGTGCCAGTAGTAACTGGGGTCGGGGCACTGAAGCTTTCTTT. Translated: CASSNWGRGTEAFF.